The 11 T cell receptor beta chains in this list originate from one sample, sequenced in a study of T cells in Graves' hyperthyroidism and ophthalmopathy. Amplified TCR beta CDR3 regions derived from RNA transcripts. HTBI primers were used for first-round RT-PCR of the TCR CDR3. TCRdb reprocessed the multiplex PCR reads with MiXCR, giving one entry per CDR3 protein. The table lists about 300,000 distinct CDR3 sequences, approximately 18% of them singletons. Material: blood. These receptors were collected from a man over 45 with Graves' ophthalmopathy.

In this sample, this clonotype turned up a few times. The V call is TRBV10-1, the J call TRBJ2-3, with TRBD2 identical over 9 bases. Losses at the gene ends were 5 bases for V and 5 bases for J; bases not matched to a gene: 5. CDR1 and CDR2 from the germline V gene are WNHNN and SYGVQD (reference sequence). The CDR3 runs to 14 residues. The chain's CDR3 is CASSRASGIDTQYF. Here the CDR3 DNA reads TGCGCCAGCAGTAGGGCTAGCGGGATAGATACGCAGTATTTT.

This clonotype was counted ten times or more. This chain links TRBV20-1 with TRBJ2-7; D gene unclear. The germline gives CDR1 DFQATT, CDR2 SNEGSKA (reference sequence). The germline V and J ends were trimmed by 5 bases and 0 bases, with 8 bases remaining between them. This CDR3 is 12 amino acids long. CDR3 bases: TGCAGTGCTTCCCCAAGCTCCTACGAGCAGTACTTC. Protein: CSASPSSYEQYF.

The chain links TRBV3-1 to TRBJ2-4; TRBD2 might be the D (6 bases). This CDR3 contains 17 residues. V shed 1 base and J shed 7 bases, with 20 bases lying between them. Germline V gives CDR1 LGHDT, CDR2 YNNKEL (reference sequence). The CDR3 region has the DNA TGTGCCAGCAGCCAAGGAATGGGTTCCACGGGAGCGAACATTCAGTACTTC. This translates into CASSQGMGSTGANIQYF.

V gene TRBV30 combines with J gene TRBJ1-5; D might be TRBD1 (6 bases). V lost 2 bases to trimming and J lost 0 bases, with 14 bases between them. This CDR3 has 16 residues. Germline loops: CDR1 GTSNPN, CDR2 SVGIG (reference sequence). DNA of the CDR3: TGTGCCTGGAGTAATGGACAGCTGAATAGCAATCAGCCCCAGCATTTT. As protein: CAWSNGQLNSNQPQHF.

This clonotype was seen a few times. The CDR3: CASSMGAGETQYF. The CDR3 DNA is TGCGCCAGCAGTATGGGAGCGGGAGAGACCCAGTACTTC. V is TRBV5-1 and J is TRBJ2-5; D may be TRBD2 (6 bases). CDR1 is SGHRS, CDR2 YFSETQ, per germline. V lost 5 bases and J 4 bases, leaving 12 bases between the germline ends. The CDR3 spans 13 residues.

This clonotype was observed many times. V usage is TRBV2 and J usage is TRBJ1-5; TRBD1 might be the D (5 bases). Germline CDR1 and CDR2: SNHLY and FYNNEI. The V end lost 4 bases, the J end lost 6 bases, and 13 bases lay between the germline ends. The CDR3 is 14 residues long. The CDR3 DNA is TGTGCCAGCAGTGGGGGGGGTCAGTCTCAGCCCCAGCATTTT. It encodes CASSGGGQSQPQHF.

The sample holds a few counts of this clonotype. The V gene is TRBV9, the J gene TRBJ2-7, with 9 nucleotides matching TRBD2. Trimming at V came to 0 bases and at J to 6 bases, leaving 10 bases not matched to a gene. This CDR3 spans 16 amino acids. Germline V lookup: CDR1 SGDLS, CDR2 YYNGEE. In DNA form, the CDR3 reads TGTGCCAGCAGCGTAGGGTCTAGCGGGAAGGACAGCGAGCAGTACTTC. It encodes CASSVGSSGKDSEQYF.

This clonotype occurred a few times. The chain recombines TRBV15 with TRBJ1-1; D ambiguous. V dropped 4 bases and J dropped 4 bases, with 10 bases sitting between them. Germline V lookup: CDR1 LNHNV, CDR2 YYDKDF (reference sequence). The CDR3 length is 13 residues. The CDR3 here is CATSIITSTEAFF. In DNA, the CDR3 is TGTGCCACCAGCATAATCACCTCCACTGAAGCTTTCTTT. The full variable domain, completed using reference TRBV15 and TRBJ1-1, is DAMVIQNPRYQVTQFGKPVTLSCSQTLNHNVMYWYQQKSSQAPKLLFHYYDKDFNNEADTPDNFQSRRPNTSFCFLDIRSPGLGDTAMYLCATSIITSTEAFFGQGTRLTVV.

This sequence joins TRBV27 and TRBJ2-5; either TRBD1 or TRBD2 may supply D (6 bases each). This CDR3 contains 14 residues. V lost 11 bases and J 4 bases, leaving 20 bases between the germline ends. CDR1 MNHEY and CDR2 SMNVEV come from the germline V gene (reference sequence). Here the CDR3 DNA reads TGTGCCGGGGCCCCCAGGGGAGGTCGAGAGACCCAGTACTTC. Amino acid sequence: CAGAPRGGRETQYF.

The sample holds a few counts of this clonotype. This rearrangement joins TRBV20-1 to TRBJ1-6; D is uncertain. The V end lost 0 bases, the J end lost 0 bases, and 9 bases lay between the germline ends. The CDR3 is 16 amino acids. Germline assignment: CDR1 DFQATT and CDR2 SNEGSKA (reference sequence). The CDR3 region is CSARDKSSSYNSPLHF. The CDR3 nucleotides are TGCAGTGCTAGAGACAAATCAAGCTCCTATAATTCACCCCTCCACTTT.

This clonotype was picked up many times. V is TRBV18 and J is TRBJ2-7; 9 nucleotides match TRBD1. The germline CDR1 and CDR2 sequences are KGHSH and LQKENI. The ends lost 5 bases at V and 4 bases at J; junction bases unmatched: 6. CDR3 size: 14 residues. CDR3 sequence (DNA): TGTGCCAGCTCATCGACAGGGGGTAGTTACGAGCAGTACTTC. Its translation is CASSSTGGSYEQYF.